This T cell receptor (beta chain) was sequenced for a study of human T cells and chemical hapten exposure. Study-level results: Significantly more large CDR3 similarity clusters were formed by expanded TCRs than by controls.

The length of the CDR3 is 13 residues. With V trimmed by 6 bases and J by 5 bases, 6 bases remained unmatched. CDR1 SNHLY and CDR2 FYNNEI come from the germline V gene. Using its own MiXCR run on the RACE reads, TCRdb lists one record per CDR3 protein. The sample has about 55,000 distinct CDR3 sequences, over 9.5% seen once; the top ten hold around 1.6%. There are a few counts of this clonotype. Antigen unknown. Time point noted: patch test 2, 6 weeks after DPC sensitization. Treatment specified: therapeutic diphenylcyclopropenone sensitization with weekly scalp DPC. This receptor was obtained from a woman aged 50 to 60 with alopecia areata. Some clones in this sample may be carry-over from other donors' samples. This chain uses TRBV2 with TRBJ2-7; 8 positions match TRBD1. The specimen was whole blood, collected in connection with sensitization to the hapten diphenylcyclopropenone (DPC). In nucleotides, the CDR3 is TGTGCCAGCAGCGACAGGGGATACGACGAGCAGTACTTC. Translating it yields CASSDRGYDEQYF.